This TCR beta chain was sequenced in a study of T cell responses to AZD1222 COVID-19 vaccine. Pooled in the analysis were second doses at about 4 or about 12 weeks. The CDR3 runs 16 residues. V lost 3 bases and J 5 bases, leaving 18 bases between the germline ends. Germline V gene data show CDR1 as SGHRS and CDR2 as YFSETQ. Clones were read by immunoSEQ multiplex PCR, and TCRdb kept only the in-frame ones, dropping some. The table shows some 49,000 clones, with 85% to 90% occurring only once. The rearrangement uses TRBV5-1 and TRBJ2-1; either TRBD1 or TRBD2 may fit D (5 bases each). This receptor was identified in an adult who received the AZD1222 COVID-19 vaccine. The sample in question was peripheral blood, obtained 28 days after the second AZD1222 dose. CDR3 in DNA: TGCGCCAGCAGCTCTTCCCCGGGACGCCGCGACAATGAGCAGTTCTTC. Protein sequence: CASSSSPGRRDNEQFF.